This is a list of T cell receptor beta chains from one sample in a study of T cells after yellow fever vaccination. TCRdb re-derived calls from the 5' RACE reads in MiXCR, one entry per CDR3 protein. The repertoire holds approximately 550,000 distinct CDR3 sequences, with approximately 21% as singletons. Source: PBMCs, taken 15 days after the yellow fever booster vaccination. These receptors all come from a man aged 30-40 years who received the YFV17D yellow fever vaccine. CDR3s include the opening cysteine and the closing phenylalanine or tryptophan. A D gene is named only where the DNA matches it firmly. Rows give clone size only sometimes, using once, few, many, or a class for an expanded clone.

clone size,D gene,V gene,J gene,CDR3 DNA,CDR3 protein
few,-,TRBV29-1,TRBJ2-2,TGCAGCGGCAGGACAGATAACACCGGGGAGCTGTTTTTT,CSGRTDNTGELFF
few,-,TRBV15,TRBJ2-7,TGTGCCACCAGCAGGGAGGTCGGGGAGCAGTACTTC,CATSREVGEQYF
-,-,TRBV7-2,TRBJ1-4,TGTGCCAGCAGCCCGGACGGTCTCAATGGACAAAAACTGTTTTTT,CASSPDGLNGQKLFF
few,-,TRBV27,TRBJ1-2,TGTGCCAGCAGGGTCACAGGGCGTACCAACTATGGCTACACCTTC,CASRVTGRTNYGYTF
-,TRBD2,TRBV29-1,TRBJ2-3,TGCAGCGTTGTAGGCGGACTAGCGGGAACTATAGATACGCAGTATTTT,CSVVGGLAGTIDTQYF
many,-,TRBV7-8,TRBJ2-3,TGTGCCAGCAGCTTAAGAATTAGCACAGATACGCAGTATTTT,CASSLRISTDTQYF
few,TRBD2,TRBV6-2/TRBV6-3,TRBJ2-3,TGTGCCAGCAGTTACCTACTAGCGGGAGGGGCTGATAGCACAGATACGCAGTATTTT,CASSYLLAGGADSTDTQYF
few,-,TRBV5-1,TRBJ1-1,TGCGCCAGCAGCTTGGCAGGGTCGATGAACACTGAAGCTTTCTTT,CASSLAGSMNTEAFF
-,-,TRBV20-1,TRBJ2-7,TGCAGTGCTAGAGATCCACCCCCCCGCAGGACGCCCTACGAGCAGTACTTC,CSARDPPPRRTPYEQYF
-,-,TRBV29-1,TRBJ1-5,TGCAGCGTCCGGGACAATTGGAATCAGCCCCAGCATTTT,CSVRDNWNQPQHF
-,-,TRBV5-1,TRBJ2-3,TGCGCCAGCAGCTTGAACCTAGATGTGCAGTATTTT,CASSLNLDVQYF
-,-,TRBV27,TRBJ2-1,TGTGCCAGCAGCCCCGGGGACCTTAGCGGCCGCTCCTACAATGAGCAGTTCTTC,CASSPGDLSGRSYNEQFF
-,TRBD1,TRBV7-6,TRBJ2-3,TGTGCCAGCAGCCCCCGGGACAGACTCACAGATACGCAGTATTTT,CASSPRDRLTDTQYF
-,-,TRBV18,TRBJ2-1,TGTGCCAGCTCACCGAACCAGGGGCAAAGCTCCTACAATGAGCAGTTCTTC,CASSPNQGQSSYNEQFF
-,TRBD1,TRBV28,TRBJ2-3,TGTGCCAGCAGTTTAAGGGACAGGACCACAGATACGCAGTATTTT,CASSLRDRTTDTQYF
-,TRBD1,TRBV12-3/TRBV12-4,TRBJ2-5,TGTGCCAGCGGCTCCGGGACAGGGGGGGAGACCCAGTACTTC,CASGSGTGGETQYF
-,-,TRBV29-1,TRBJ1-1,TGCAGCGGCGCTCGGAGGACCACTGAAGTTTTCTTT,CSGARRTTEVFF
-,TRBD1,TRBV5-1,TRBJ2-7,TGCGCCAGCAGCCTGACAGGGGCCAACGAGCAGTACTTC,CASSLTGANEQYF
-,TRBD1,TRBV29-1,TRBJ2-5,TGCAGCGTAATCGGACAGGGGGCGTTGGGAGAGACCCAGTACTTC,CSVIGQGALGETQYF
-,-,TRBV27,TRBJ2-7,TGTGCCAGCAGCCGGGGGTTTGGGGCTTACGAGCAGTACTTC,CASSRGFGAYEQYF
few,-,TRBV7-9,TRBJ2-7,TGTGCCAGCAGCCCGGCAGGTAGAGCCTACGAGCAGTACTTC,CASSPAGRAYEQYF
-,-,TRBV11-2,TRBJ1-1,TGTGCCAGCAGCTTAGAAGGTTTAAGGCGATTGAACACTGAAGCTTTCTTT,CASSLEGLRRLNTEAFF
few,TRBD2,TRBV3-1,TRBJ2-1,TGTGCCAGCACCCCGATAGCGGGATCTCGGGAGCAGTTCTTC,CASTPIAGSREQFF
-,-,TRBV28,TRBJ1-2,TGTGCCAGCAGTTTTTTTCAGTCCTATGGCTACACCTTC,CASSFFQSYGYTF
few,-,TRBV12-3/TRBV12-4,TRBJ2-6,TGTGCCAGCAGGGTTGGATCCGGGGCCAACGTCCTGACTTTC,CASRVGSGANVLTF
few,TRBD1,TRBV29-1,TRBJ1-1,TGCAGCGTTGGGGACAGGGGTACTGAAGCTTTCTTT,CSVGDRGTEAFF
-,TRBD1,TRBV7-2,TRBJ1-1,TGTGCCAGCAGCTTTGGAGGGACAGGCACTGAAGCTTTCTTT,CASSFGGTGTEAFF
-,-,TRBV11-2,TRBJ2-7,TGTGCCAGCAGGGGATGGGTCGGGGGCCTGAACTCCTACGAGCAGTACTTC,CASRGWVGGLNSYEQYF
-,-,TRBV12-3/TRBV12-4,TRBJ1-2,TGTGCCAGCAGTCGCCTCGGGGCAGGGACTAACTATGGCTACACCTTC,CASSRLGAGTNYGYTF
-,-,TRBV21-1,TRBJ2-3,TGTGCCAGCAGCAAAGGGGACAGGGAGAGCACAGATACGCAGTATTTT,CASSKGDRESTDTQYF
once,TRBD1,TRBV30,TRBJ2-2,TGTGCCTGGACCTACACATGGGGGGACAGGGTTGAGCTGTTTTTT,CAWTYTWGDRVELFF
-,TRBD2,TRBV10-3,TRBJ2-5,TGTGCCATCAGTGACCGACTAGCGGGAGTGGAGACCCAGTACTTC,CAISDRLAGVETQYF
-,-,TRBV20-1,TRBJ1-6,TGCAGTGCTCCTAAAGGGGAAGGTTCACCCCTCCACTTT,CSAPKGEGSPLHF
-,-,TRBV4-1,TRBJ1-4,TGCGCCAGCAGCCAAGAGTCGGGAAAACTGTTTTTT,CASSQESGKLFF
-,TRBD2,TRBV12-3/TRBV12-4,TRBJ2-7,TGTGCCAGCAGTTTCGCGGGAGTCACCTACGAGCAGTACTTC,CASSFAGVTYEQYF
-,-,TRBV5-1,TRBJ2-3,TGCGCCAGCAGCCGGGACAACGCAGATACGCAGTATTTT,CASSRDNADTQYF
-,-,TRBV5-1,TRBJ2-7,TGCGCCAGCTCCCCAACCCGAGGTCTCAGCTCCTACGAGCAGTACTTC,CASSPTRGLSSYEQYF
few,-,TRBV23-1,TRBJ2-7,TGCGCCAGCAGTCAATCAAAGGCTTACGAGCAGTACTTC,CASSQSKAYEQYF
few,TRBD2,TRBV29-1,TRBJ2-2,TGCAGCGCTGCTCCGGGACTAGCGGGCACCGGGGAGCTGTTTTTT,CSAAPGLAGTGELFF
-,-,TRBV14,TRBJ1-1,TGTGCCAGCAGCCCCCTGGACGGAGGCGTTGAAGCTTTCTTT,CASSPLDGGVEAFF
few,TRBD1,TRBV28,TRBJ1-1,TGTGCCAGCCTATTTGGGACAGGTTCAATGAACACTGAAGCTTTCTTT,CASLFGTGSMNTEAFF
-,-,TRBV5-8,TRBJ1-2,TGTGCCAGCAGCTTTCGGGGGCAGGGCGGCGGCTACACCTTC,CASSFRGQGGGYTF
-,-,TRBV6-5,TRBJ2-3,TGTGCCAGCAGCCCGGTCACTCTCACAGATACGCAGTATTTT,CASSPVTLTDTQYF
-,-,TRBV5-1,TRBJ2-1,TGCGCCAGCAGCTTGGAGAGTAGCCCCTACAATGAGCAGTTCTTC,CASSLESSPYNEQFF
few,TRBD1,TRBV12-3/TRBV12-4,TRBJ2-6,TGTGCCAGCAGTCGGACAGGGGGTTTCTCTGGGGCCAACGTCCTGACTTTC,CASSRTGGFSGANVLTF
-,TRBD2,TRBV9,TRBJ2-7,TGTGCCAGCAGCGTAGGCATAGCGGGAGTGCCCGAGCAGTACTTC,CASSVGIAGVPEQYF
-,TRBD2,TRBV5-1,TRBJ2-7,TGCGCCAGCAGCGACACTAGCGGGATGGTGTACGAGCAGTACTTC,CASSDTSGMVYEQYF
few,-,TRBV7-8,TRBJ2-2,TGTGCCAGCAGCTTCCGGGGGCATAACACCGGGGAGCTGTTTTTT,CASSFRGHNTGELFF
few,-,TRBV5-1,TRBJ2-1,TGCGCCAGCAGCTTGGTAGCTCTGGGCATCAATGAGCAGTTCTTC,CASSLVALGINEQFF
few,-,TRBV12-3/TRBV12-4,TRBJ2-3,TGTGCCAGCAGTTTAGGGGGGAGCGCTGCTCTCACAGATACGCAGTATTTT,CASSLGGSAALTDTQYF
few,-,TRBV29-1,TRBJ2-3,TGCAGCGAATCGGTAGGGGCGGGTACGCAGTATTTT,CSESVGAGTQYF
-,-,TRBV7-3,TRBJ1-1,TGTGCCAGCAGCTTGTCCCGGGACGCTGCTGAAGCTTTCTTT,CASSLSRDAAEAFF
few,-,TRBV28,TRBJ2-1,TGTGCCAGCACCCACGGGATCGAGTACAATGAGCAGTTCTTC,CASTHGIEYNEQFF
few,-,TRBV28,TRBJ2-7,TGTGCCAGCAGGGGGAAGGGGATAGGCGAGCAGTACTTC,CASRGKGIGEQYF